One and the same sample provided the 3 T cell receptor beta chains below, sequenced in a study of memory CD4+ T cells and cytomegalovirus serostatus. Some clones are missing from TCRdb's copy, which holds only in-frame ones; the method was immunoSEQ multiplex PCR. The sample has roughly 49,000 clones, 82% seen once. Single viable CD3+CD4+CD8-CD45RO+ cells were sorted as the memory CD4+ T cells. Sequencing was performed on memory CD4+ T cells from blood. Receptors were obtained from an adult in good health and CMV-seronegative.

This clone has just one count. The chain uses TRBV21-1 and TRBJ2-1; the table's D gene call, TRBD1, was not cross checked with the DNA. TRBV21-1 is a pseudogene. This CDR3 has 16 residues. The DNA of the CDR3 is TGTGCCAGCACCATTAACCGGGACAGCTCCTACAATGAGCAGTTCTTC. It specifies CASTINRDSSYNEQFF.

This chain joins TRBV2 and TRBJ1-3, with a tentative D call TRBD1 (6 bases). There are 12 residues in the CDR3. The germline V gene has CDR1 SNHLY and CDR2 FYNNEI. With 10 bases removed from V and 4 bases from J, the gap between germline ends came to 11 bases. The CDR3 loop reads CATQGVGNTIYF. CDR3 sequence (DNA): TGTGCCACACAGGGAGTCGGAAACACCATATATTTT.

The CDR3 region is CASSFDSITYEQYF. In DNA, the CDR3 is TGTGCCAGCAGCTTTGACAGCATTACCTACGAGCAGTACTTC. This rearrangement joins TRBV7-2 to TRBJ2-7, with D maybe TRBD1 (5 bases). CDR1 is SGHTA and CDR2 is FQGNSA in the germline V gene. This CDR3 has 14 amino acids. The V end lost 3 bases, the J end lost 2 bases, and 11 bases lay between the germline ends.